These 4 T cell receptor beta chains were sequenced from one sample in a study of tumor and adjacent non-tumor tissue in lung cancer. The library came from three nested PCR rounds adapted from ARM-PCR protocols. Each CDR3 protein is one row after TCRdb ran MiXCR on the multiplex PCR reads. The table lists roughly 48,000 distinct CDR3 sequences, under 75% of them singletons. This sample's RNA came from whole unsorted tissue. More than 3 cm separated this lung sample from the edge of the tumor. The sequencing input was distant non-tumor lung tissue. Receptors originate from a woman aged 70 to 79 with non-small cell lung cancer.

In regard to this clonotype: One end of the junction is discordant with germline, which a read error may explain. The gene calls are TRBV4-2 and TRBJ2-2, with D perhaps matching TRBD2 (6 bases). The germline CDR1 and CDR2 sequences are LGHNA and YNFKEQ. There are 16 residues in the CDR3. CDR3 protein: CTSSQDWTTNTGELFF. DNA of the CDR3: TGTACCAGCAGCCAAGATTGGACTACGAACACCGGGGAGCTGTTTTTT.

This clonotype has only a few counts. This sequence joins TRBV24-1 and TRBJ1-1; the D is unclear. The V and J ends lost 0 bases and 3 bases respectively, with 16 bases between them. This CDR3 has 17 residues. Germline assignment: CDR1 KGHDR and CDR2 SFDVKD. CDR3 bases: TGTGCCACCAGTGATTTGCATCTATTGATAGCGGACACTGAAGCTTTCTTT. Protein: CATSDLHLLIADTEAFF.

As for this clonotype: This clone may be a read error of a much larger clone one base away. The chain carries TRBV20-1 and TRBJ2-3; D is unclear. This CDR3 has 15 amino acids. CDR1 is DFQATT and CDR2 is SNEGSKA in the germline V gene (reference sequence). CDR3 in amino acids: CSARDSRPGTDMQYF. The CDR3 DNA follows: TGCAGTGCTAGAGATTCGCGCCCCGGCACAGATATGCAGTATTTT.

Comments on this clonotype: Compared with germline, one end of the junction differs, possibly owing to a read error. The J gene is TRBJ1-1, the V gene TRBV5-4; TRBD1 might be the D (5 bases). The CDR3 length is 16 residues. The germline V gene has CDR1 SGHNT and CDR2 YYREEE (reference sequence). The CDR3: CTSSRIPGLGVTEAFF. Written as DNA, the CDR3 is TGTACCAGCAGCCGTATTCCGGGACTGGGAGTTACTGAAGCTTTCTTT.